This T cell receptor (beta chain) was obtained from a study of OX40 agonist ivuxolimab in advanced cancers. Repertoires were generated with immunoSEQ multiplex PCR, while TCRdb's copy carries only in-frame clones and drops some. The sample shows 70,000 or so clones, 80% to 95% of them seen only once. The CDR3 spans 11 residues. V was shortened by 5 bases and J by 8 bases, with 6 bases between the two germline ends. Germline values: CDR1 MNHNS, CDR2 SASEGT. The chain has TRBV6-1 and TRBJ1-4; D not certain. The starting material was CD4+ or CD8+ T cells sorted from blood, obtained in a trial of the OX40 agonist ivuxolimab. The sequence derives from an adult with an advanced solid tumor such as melanoma, head and neck, liver or kidney cancer. CDR3 in amino acids: CASSTSEKLFF. Here the CDR3 DNA reads TGTGCCAGCAGTACGAGCGAAAAACTGTTTTTT.